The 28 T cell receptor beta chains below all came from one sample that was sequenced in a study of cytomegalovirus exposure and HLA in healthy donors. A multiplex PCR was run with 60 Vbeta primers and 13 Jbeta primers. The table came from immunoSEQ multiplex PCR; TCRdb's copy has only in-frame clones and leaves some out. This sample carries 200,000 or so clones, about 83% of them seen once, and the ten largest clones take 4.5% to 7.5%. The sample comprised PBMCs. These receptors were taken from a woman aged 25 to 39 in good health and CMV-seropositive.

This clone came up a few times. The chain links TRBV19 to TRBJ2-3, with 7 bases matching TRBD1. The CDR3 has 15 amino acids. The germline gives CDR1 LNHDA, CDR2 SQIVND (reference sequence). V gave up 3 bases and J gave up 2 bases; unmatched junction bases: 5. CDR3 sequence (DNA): TGTGCCAGTAGTATCCAGACAGGGAACACAGATACGCAGTATTTT. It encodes CASSIQTGNTDTQYF.

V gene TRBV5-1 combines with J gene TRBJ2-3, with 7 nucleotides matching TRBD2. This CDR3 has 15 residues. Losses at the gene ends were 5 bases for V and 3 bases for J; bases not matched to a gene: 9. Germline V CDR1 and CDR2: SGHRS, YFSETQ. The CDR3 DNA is TGCGCCAGCAGTCTGGGGGGACTACTTACAGATACGCAGTATTTT. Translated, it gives CASSLGGLLTDTQYF.

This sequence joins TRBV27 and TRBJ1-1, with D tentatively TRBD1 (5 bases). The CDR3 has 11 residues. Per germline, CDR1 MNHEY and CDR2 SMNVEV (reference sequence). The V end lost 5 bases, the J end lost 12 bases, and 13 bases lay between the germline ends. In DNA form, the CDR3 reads TGTGCCAGCAGTCCCGGGACTTGGACTTTCTTT. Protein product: CASSPGTWTFF.

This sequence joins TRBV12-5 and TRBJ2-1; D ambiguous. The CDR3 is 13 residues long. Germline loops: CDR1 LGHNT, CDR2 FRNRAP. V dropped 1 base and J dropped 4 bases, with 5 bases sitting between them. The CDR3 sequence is CASGLDFYNEQFF. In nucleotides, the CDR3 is TGTGCTAGTGGTTTGGACTTTTACAATGAGCAGTTCTTC.

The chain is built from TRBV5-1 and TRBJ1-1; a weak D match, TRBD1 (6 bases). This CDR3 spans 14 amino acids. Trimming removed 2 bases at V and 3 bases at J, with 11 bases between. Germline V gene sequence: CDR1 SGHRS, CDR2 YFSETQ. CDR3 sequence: CASSFRPGDTEAFF. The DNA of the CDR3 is TGCGCCAGCAGCTTTCGACCAGGGGACACTGAAGCTTTCTTT.

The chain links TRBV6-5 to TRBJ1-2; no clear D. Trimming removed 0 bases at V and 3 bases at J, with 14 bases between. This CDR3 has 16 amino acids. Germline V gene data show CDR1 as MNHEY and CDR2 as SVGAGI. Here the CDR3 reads CASSYSRGDLDYGYTF. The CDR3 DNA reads TGTGCCAGCAGTTACTCACGGGGTGATCTGGACTATGGCTACACCTTC.

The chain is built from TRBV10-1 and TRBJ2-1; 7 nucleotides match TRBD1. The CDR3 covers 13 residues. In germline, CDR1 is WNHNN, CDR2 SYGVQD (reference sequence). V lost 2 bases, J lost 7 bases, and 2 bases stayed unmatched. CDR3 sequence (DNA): TGCGCCAGCAGTGAGGGGGGACAGAATGAGCAGTTCTTC. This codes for CASSEGGQNEQFF.

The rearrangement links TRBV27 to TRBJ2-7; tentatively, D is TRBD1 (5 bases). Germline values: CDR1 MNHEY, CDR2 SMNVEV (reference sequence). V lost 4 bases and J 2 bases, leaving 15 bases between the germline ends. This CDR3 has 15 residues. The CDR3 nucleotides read TGTGCCAGCAGTTCAGACACAGGCCCCACCTACGAGCAGTACTTC. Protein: CASSSDTGPTYEQYF.

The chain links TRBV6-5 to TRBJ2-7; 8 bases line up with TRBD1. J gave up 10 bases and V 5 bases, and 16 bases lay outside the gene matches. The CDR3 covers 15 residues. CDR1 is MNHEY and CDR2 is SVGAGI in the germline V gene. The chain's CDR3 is CASSAGRRNDRGQYF. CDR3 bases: TGTGCCAGCAGTGCAGGCCGGAGAAATGACAGGGGACAGTACTTC.

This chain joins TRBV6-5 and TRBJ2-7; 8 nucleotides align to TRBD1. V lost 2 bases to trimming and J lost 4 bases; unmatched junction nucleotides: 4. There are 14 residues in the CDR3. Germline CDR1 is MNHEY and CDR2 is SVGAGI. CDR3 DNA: TGTGCCAGCAGTTACGGGACAGGACCGTACGAGCAGTACTTC. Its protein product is CASSYGTGPYEQYF.

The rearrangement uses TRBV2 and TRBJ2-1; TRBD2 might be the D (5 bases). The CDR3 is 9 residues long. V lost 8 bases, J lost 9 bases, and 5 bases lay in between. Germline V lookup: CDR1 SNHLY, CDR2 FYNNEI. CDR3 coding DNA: TGTGCCAGCGGAGGTGAGCAGTTCTTC. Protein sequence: CASGGEQFF.

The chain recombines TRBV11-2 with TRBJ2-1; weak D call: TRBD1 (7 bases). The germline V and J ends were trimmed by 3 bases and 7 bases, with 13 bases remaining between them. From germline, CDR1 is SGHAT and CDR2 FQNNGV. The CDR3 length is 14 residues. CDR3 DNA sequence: TGTGCCAGCAGCTTTGGGGGGACAGCAAATGAGCAGTTCTTC. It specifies CASSFGGTANEQFF.

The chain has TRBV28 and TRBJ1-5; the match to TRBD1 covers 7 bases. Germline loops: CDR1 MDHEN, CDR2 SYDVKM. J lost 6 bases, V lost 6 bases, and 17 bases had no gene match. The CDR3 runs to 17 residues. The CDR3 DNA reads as TGTGCCAGCAGCTATTGGAAGACAGGCCCAGGGGGTCAGCCCCAGCATTTT. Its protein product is CASSYWKTGPGGQPQHF. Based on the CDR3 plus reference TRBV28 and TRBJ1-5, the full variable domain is DVKVTQSSRYLVKRTGEKVFLECVQDMDHENMFWYRQDPGLGLRLIYFSYDVKMKEKGDIPEGYSVSREKKERFSLILESASTNQTSMYLCASSYWKTGPGGQPQHFGDGTRLSIL.

Here the CDR3 reads CASSFHFGLDGNEQFF. The CDR3 DNA reads TGTGCCAGCAGTTTCCATTTCGGACTAGACGGAAATGAGCAGTTCTTC. V and J are TRBV27 and TRBJ2-1, with 7 bases lining up with TRBD2. Looked up from germline, CDR1 is MNHEY and CDR2 is SMNVEV (reference sequence). The V and J ends lost 3 bases and 7 bases, in that order; junction bases with no gene match: 12. The CDR3 contains 16 residues.

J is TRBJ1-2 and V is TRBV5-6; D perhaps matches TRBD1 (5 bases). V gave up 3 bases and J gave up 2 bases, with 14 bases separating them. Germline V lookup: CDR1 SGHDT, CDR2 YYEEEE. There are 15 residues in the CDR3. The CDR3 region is CASSSLQDMNYGYTF. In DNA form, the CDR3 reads TGTGCCAGCAGCTCCCTACAGGATATGAACTATGGCTACACCTTC.

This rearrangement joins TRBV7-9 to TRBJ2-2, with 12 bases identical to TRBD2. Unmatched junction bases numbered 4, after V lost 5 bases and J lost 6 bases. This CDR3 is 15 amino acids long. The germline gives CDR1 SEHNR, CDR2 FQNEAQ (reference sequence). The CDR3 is CASSSASGRAGELFF. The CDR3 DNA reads TGTGCCAGCAGCAGTGCTAGCGGGAGGGCCGGGGAGCTGTTTTTT. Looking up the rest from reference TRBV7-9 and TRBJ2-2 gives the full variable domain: DTGVSQNPRHKITKRGQNVTFRCDPISEHNRLYWYRQTLGQGPEFLTYFQNEAQLEKSRLLSDRFSAERPKGSFSTLEIQRTEQGDSAMYLCASSSASGRAGELFFGEGSRLTVL.

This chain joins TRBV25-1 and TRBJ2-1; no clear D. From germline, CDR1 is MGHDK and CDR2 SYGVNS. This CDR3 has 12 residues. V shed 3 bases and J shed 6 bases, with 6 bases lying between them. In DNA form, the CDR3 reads TGTGCCAGCAGTGATCGGTCCAATGAGCAGTTCTTC. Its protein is CASSDRSNEQFF.

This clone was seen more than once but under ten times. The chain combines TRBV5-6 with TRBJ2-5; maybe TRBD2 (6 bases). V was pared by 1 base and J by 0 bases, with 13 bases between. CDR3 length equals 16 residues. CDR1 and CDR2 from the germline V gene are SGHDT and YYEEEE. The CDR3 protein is CASSLWRAPYQETQYF. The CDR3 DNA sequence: TGTGCCAGCAGCTTGTGGAGGGCTCCGTACCAAGAGACCCAGTACTTC. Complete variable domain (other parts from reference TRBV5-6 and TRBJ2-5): DAGVTQSPTHLIKTRGQQVTLRCSPKSGHDTVSWYQQALGQGPQFIFQYYEEEERQRGNFPDRFSGHQFPNYSSELNVNALLLGDSALYLCASSLWRAPYQETQYFGPGTRLLVL.

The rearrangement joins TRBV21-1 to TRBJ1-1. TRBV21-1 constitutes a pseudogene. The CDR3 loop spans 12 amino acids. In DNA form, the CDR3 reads TGTGCCAGCCGCTTGCCGGGGATTTGGGCTTTCTTT. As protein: CASRLPGIWAFF.

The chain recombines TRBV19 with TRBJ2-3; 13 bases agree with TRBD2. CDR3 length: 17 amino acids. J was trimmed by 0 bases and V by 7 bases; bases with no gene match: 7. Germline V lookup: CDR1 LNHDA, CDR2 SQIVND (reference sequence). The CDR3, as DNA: TGTGCCAGTACGGCACTAGCGGGGGGGGCCAGCACAGATACGCAGTATTTT. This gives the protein CASTALAGGASTDTQYF.

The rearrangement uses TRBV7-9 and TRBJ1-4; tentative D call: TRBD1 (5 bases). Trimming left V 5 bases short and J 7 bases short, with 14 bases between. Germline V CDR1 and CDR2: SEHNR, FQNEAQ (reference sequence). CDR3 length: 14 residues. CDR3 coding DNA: TGTGCCAGCAGCGCGGCGGGGCCGGGTGAAAAACTGTTTTTT. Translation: CASSAAGPGEKLFF.

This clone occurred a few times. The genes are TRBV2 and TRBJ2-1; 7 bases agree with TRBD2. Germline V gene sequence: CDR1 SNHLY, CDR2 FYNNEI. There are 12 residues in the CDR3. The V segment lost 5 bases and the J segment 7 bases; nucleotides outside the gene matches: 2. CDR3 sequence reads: CASSLGGNEQFF. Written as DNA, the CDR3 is TGTGCCAGCAGTCTGGGGGGGAATGAGCAGTTCTTC. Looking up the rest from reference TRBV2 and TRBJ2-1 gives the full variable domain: EPEVTQTPSHQVTQMGQEVILRCVPISNHLYFYWYRQILGQKVEFLVSFYNNEISEKSEIFDDQFSVERPDGSNFTLKIRSTKLEDSAMYFCASSLGGNEQFFGPGTRLTVL.

In DNA form, the CDR3 reads TGTGCCAGCAGCTTCCTAACAACGGGTCTCCAGGGCTACACCTTC. Amino acids: CASSFLTTGLQGYTF. V usage is TRBV11-2 and J usage is TRBJ1-2; D remains unclear. Trimming shortened V by 3 bases and J by 8 bases, and 19 bases separated the two germline ends. The CDR3 consists of 15 residues. Germline V gene sequence: CDR1 SGHAT, CDR2 FQNNGV.

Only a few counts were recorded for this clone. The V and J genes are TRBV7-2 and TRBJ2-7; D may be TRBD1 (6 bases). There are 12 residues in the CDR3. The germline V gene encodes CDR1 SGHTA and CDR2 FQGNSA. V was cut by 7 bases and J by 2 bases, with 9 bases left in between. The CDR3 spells CASNRDTYEQYF. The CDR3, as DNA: TGTGCCAGCAACCGGGACACCTACGAGCAGTACTTC.

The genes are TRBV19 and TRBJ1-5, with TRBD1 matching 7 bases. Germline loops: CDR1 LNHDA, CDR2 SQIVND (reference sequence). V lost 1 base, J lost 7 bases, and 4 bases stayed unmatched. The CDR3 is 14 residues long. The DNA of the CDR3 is TGTGCCAGTAGTATAGTACAGGGGTGGCAGCCCCAGCATTTT. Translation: CASSIVQGWQPQHF.

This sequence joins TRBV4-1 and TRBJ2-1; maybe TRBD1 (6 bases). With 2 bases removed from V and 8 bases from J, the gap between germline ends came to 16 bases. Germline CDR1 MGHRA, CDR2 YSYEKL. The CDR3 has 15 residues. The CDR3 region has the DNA TGCGCCAGCAGCCAACCTAGCCAGGGGACCCATGAGCAGTTCTTC. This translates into CASSQPSQGTHEQFF.

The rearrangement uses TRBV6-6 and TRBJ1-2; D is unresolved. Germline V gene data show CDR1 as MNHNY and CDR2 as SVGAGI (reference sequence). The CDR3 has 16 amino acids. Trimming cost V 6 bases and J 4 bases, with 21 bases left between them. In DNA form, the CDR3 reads TGTGCCAGCAGGCCAGCCCCCGGGTTCTCATCCTATGGCTACACCTTC. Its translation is CASRPAPGFSSYGYTF.

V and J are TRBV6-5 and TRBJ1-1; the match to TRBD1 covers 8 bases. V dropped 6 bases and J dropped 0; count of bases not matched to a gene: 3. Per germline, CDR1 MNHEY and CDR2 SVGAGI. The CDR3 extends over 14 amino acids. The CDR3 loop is CASRETGVNTEAFF. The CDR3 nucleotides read TGTGCCAGCAGGGAGACAGGGGTGAACACTGAAGCTTTCTTT.